This is a list of T cell receptor beta chains from one sample in a study of T cell responses to AZD1222 COVID-19 vaccine. The repertoire was sequenced with immunoSEQ multiplex PCR; TCRdb's copy has only in-frame clones and lacks some. This sample yields about 17,000 clones, of which approximately 80% are seen a single time; around 14% belongs to the top ten. The source material was peripheral blood, sampled 28 days after the second AZD1222 dose. Source of these receptors: an adult who received the AZD1222 COVID-19 vaccine. Each CDR3 is given with its conserved first and last residue. Fields, in order: D gene, J gene, V gene, clone size, CDR3 protein, CDR3 DNA. D genes are given only for firm matches. Size is omitted from some rows. Given values are once, few, many or a class for expanded clones.

NA,TRBJ1-4,TRBV2,NA,CASSEPATLMGTNEKLFF,TGTGCCAGCAGTGAACCGGCAACCTTAATGGGCACTAATGAAAAACTGTTTTTT
NA,TRBJ2-3,TRBV5-1,NA,CASSLGGQNTDTQYF,TGCGCCAGCAGCTTGGGGGGGCAGAACACAGATACGCAGTATTTT
NA,TRBJ1-1,TRBV5-6,NA,CASSFRGGGAFF,TGTGCCAGCAGCTTTCGGGGCGGAGGAGCTTTCTTT
NA,TRBJ1-5,TRBV7-2,NA,CASSLGVNQPQHF,TGTGCCAGCAGCTTGGGGGTCAATCAGCCCCAGCATTTT
TRBD2,TRBJ2-7,TRBV4-3,NA,CASSQDLGGSSYEQYF,TGCGCCAGCAGCCAAGATTTGGGCGGGAGCTCCTACGAGCAGTACTTC
TRBD1,TRBJ2-5,TRBV7-6,once,CASSKQGETQYF,TGTGCCAGCAGCAAACAGGGGGAGACCCAGTACTTC
TRBD2,TRBJ2-1,TRBV4-1,NA,CASSPTKRGSSYNEQFF,TGCGCCAGCAGCCCAACAAAGCGGGGGAGCTCCTACAATGAGCAGTTCTTC
NA,TRBJ2-3,TRBV7-9,NA,CASSNRESTDTQYF,TGTGCCAGCAGCAACAGGGAATCCACAGATACGCAGTATTTT
TRBD1,TRBJ1-2,TRBV5-3,NA,CARSGGQGCLF,TGTGCCAGAAGCGGTGGACAGGGCTGCCTTTTC
NA,TRBJ1-1,TRBV6-5,NA,CASSYGSREAFF,TGTGCCAGCAGTTACGGGTCTCGAGAAGCTTTCTTT
TRBD1,TRBJ2-5,TRBV27,NA,CASSMDRGWETQYF,TGTGCCAGCAGTATGGACAGGGGCTGGGAGACCCAGTACTTC
NA,TRBJ1-2,TRBV28,NA,CATEGTVNYGYTF,TGTGCCACCGAGGGGACGGTGAACTATGGCTACACCTTC
NA,TRBJ2-3,TRBV4-3,NA,CASSQDLDSYTDTQYF,TGCGCCAGCAGCCAAGATTTGGACAGTTACACAGATACGCAGTATTTT
NA,TRBJ2-7,TRBV28,NA,CASSRLNEQYF,TGTGCCAGCAGTCGACTAAACGAGCAGTACTTC
TRBD1,TRBJ1-4,TRBV4-3,NA,CASSQTSGTGGEKLFF,TGCGCCAGCAGCCAAACATCCGGGACAGGGGGAGAAAAACTGTTTTTT
NA,TRBJ1-1,TRBV5-5,NA,CASSRTDHTEAFF,TGTGCCAGCAGCCGGACAGACCACACTGAAGCTTTCTTT
NA,TRBJ2-1,TRBV12-3/TRBV12-4,NA,CASSLDGYEQFF,TGTGCCAGCAGTTTAGACGGGTATGAGCAGTTCTTC
NA,TRBJ1-4,TRBV14,few,CASSHVRGEKLFF,TGTGCCAGCAGCCACGTTAGGGGTGAAAAACTGTTTTTT
NA,TRBJ1-5,TRBV6-2/TRBV6-3,few,CASSGDLGNQPQHF,TGTGCCAGCAGTGGGGATCTTGGCAATCAGCCCCAGCATTTT
NA,TRBJ2-1,TRBV7-8,NA,CASSNLQETPYNEQFF,TGTGCCAGCAGCAACCTACAGGAGACGCCTTACAATGAGCAGTTCTTC
NA,TRBJ1-5,TRBV30,NA,CAWTEQEYQPQHF,TGTGCCTGGACTGAACAGGAGTATCAGCCCCAGCATTTT
TRBD1,TRBJ1-1,TRBV5-8,NA,CASSPLTGVETEAFF,TGTGCCAGCAGCCCCTTGACAGGGGTTGAAACTGAAGCTTTCTTT
NA,TRBJ2-3,TRBV14,NA,CASSQEQVFWQYF,TGTGCCAGCAGCCAAGAGCAAGTCTTCTGGCAGTATTTT
NA,TRBJ1-1,TRBV15,NA,CATSRDAGSTEAFF,TGTGCCACCAGCAGGGACGCAGGGAGCACTGAAGCTTTCTTT
TRBD2,TRBJ2-7,TRBV7-8,NA,CASSFRTSGPYEQYF,TGTGCCAGCAGCTTCCGGACTAGCGGTCCCTACGAGCAGTACTTC
NA,TRBJ2-5,TRBV27,NA,CASSFQGTPGETQYF,TGTGCCAGCAGTTTTCAGGGGACACCAGGGGAGACCCAGTACTTC
NA,TRBJ1-6,TRBV21-1,NA,CASSLGRQGGIEGLRNSPLHF,TGTGCCAGCAGCCTGGGGAGGCAGGGTGGGATAGAGGGATTGAGGAATTCACCCCTCCACTTT
NA,TRBJ2-1,TRBV3-1/TRBV3-2,NA,CASSQDRGAYNEQFF,TGTGCCAGCAGCCAAGATAGGGGAGCCTACAATGAGCAGTTCTTC
TRBD1,TRBJ1-4,TRBV5-1,NA,CASSALGQGENEKLFF,TGCGCCAGCAGCGCCCTCGGACAGGGAGAGAATGAAAAACTGTTTTTT
NA,TRBJ2-5,TRBV10-3,NA,CAISESTGDQYF,TGTGCCATCAGTGAGTCGACCGGAGACCAGTACTTC
TRBD1,TRBJ1-3,TRBV4-3,NA,CASSQDQGAAGNTIYF,TGCGCCAGCAGCCAAGATCAGGGGGCGGCGGGAAACACCATATATTTT
NA,TRBJ2-5,TRBV5-1,NA,CASSLEAGEGSGTQYF,TGCGCCAGCAGCTTGGAGGCAGGGGAAGGGAGCGGGACCCAGTACTTC
NA,TRBJ2-6,TRBV5-4,NA,CASSLGLVTGANVLTF,TGTGCCAGCAGCTTGGGTTTGGTCACTGGGGCCAACGTCCTGACTTTC
NA,TRBJ2-7,TRBV28,NA,CASSFLRGSSHEQYF,TGTGCCAGCAGCTTCCTGAGGGGTAGCTCCCACGAGCAGTACTTC
NA,TRBJ1-5,TRBV7-2,few,CASSFTGNQPQHF,TGTGCCAGCAGCTTCACGGGCAATCAGCCCCAGCATTTT
NA,TRBJ2-2,TRBV4-2,NA,CASSQDRAGGELFF,TGTGCCAGCAGCCAAGATAGGGCGGGCGGGGAGCTGTTTTTT
NA,TRBJ2-1,TRBV3-1/TRBV3-2,NA,CASSREGGNEQFF,TGTGCCTCCAGCAGGGAGGGGGGGAATGAGCAGTTCTTC
NA,TRBJ1-1,TRBV29-1,NA,CSVSGALMNTEAFF,TGCAGCGTATCCGGGGCACTGATGAACACTGAAGCTTTCTTT
TRBD2,TRBJ2-5,TRBV4-1,NA,CASSRLAGETQYF,TGCGCCAGCAGCCGGCTAGCGGGAGAGACCCAGTACTTC
NA,TRBJ2-5,TRBV11-3,NA,CASSFTAKETQYF,TGTGCCAGCAGCTTCACAGCCAAAGAGACCCAGTACTTC
TRBD1,TRBJ1-6,TRBV11-2,NA,CASSLGQGNSPLHF,TGTGCCAGCAGCTTGGGACAGGGTAATTCACCCCTCCACTTT
NA,TRBJ1-4,TRBV6-5,NA,CASRPGQNNEKLFF,TGTGCCAGCAGGCCCGGACAGAATAATGAAAAACTGTTTTTT
TRBD1,TRBJ1-2,TRBV5-6,NA,CASSWARGGQDINYGYTF,TGTGCCAGCAGCTGGGCGCGGGGGGGACAGGATATTAACTATGGCTACACCTTC
NA,TRBJ2-1,TRBV28,NA,CASSSLYRDSYNEQFF,TGTGCCAGCAGTTCACTATACAGGGATTCCTACAATGAGCAGTTCTTC
TRBD2,TRBJ2-7,TRBV7-2,NA,CASSPSSGAYEQYF,TGTGCCAGCAGCCCTTCTAGCGGGGCGTACGAGCAGTACTTC
TRBD1,TRBJ2-2,TRBV9,NA,CASSVGTGGTGRELFF,TGTGCCAGCAGCGTAGGGACAGGGGGCACCGGCCGGGAGCTGTTTTTT
TRBD1,TRBJ2-2,TRBV24-1,NA,CATSDSGTGGPGELFF,TGTGCCACCAGTGATTCTGGCACAGGGGGACCCGGGGAGCTGTTTTTT